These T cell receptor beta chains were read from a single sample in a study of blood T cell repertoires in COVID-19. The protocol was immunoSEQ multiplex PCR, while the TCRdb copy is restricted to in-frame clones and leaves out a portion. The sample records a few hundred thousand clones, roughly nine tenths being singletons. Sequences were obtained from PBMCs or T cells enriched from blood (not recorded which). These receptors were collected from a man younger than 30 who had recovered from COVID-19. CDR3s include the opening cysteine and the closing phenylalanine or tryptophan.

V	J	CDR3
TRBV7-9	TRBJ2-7	CASSSSGRVGEQYF
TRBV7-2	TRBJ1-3	CASSSTPNRGDTIYF
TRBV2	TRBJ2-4	CASSVSREAKNIQYF
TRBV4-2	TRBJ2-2	CASSRGTTNTGELFF
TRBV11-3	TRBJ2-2	CASSSQSSGPWSGELFF
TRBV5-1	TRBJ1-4	CASSLGAGDREKLFF
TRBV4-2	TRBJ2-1	CASSHGLAGGPDEQFF
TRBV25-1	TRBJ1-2	CASSETRNYGYTF
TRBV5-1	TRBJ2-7	CASSFGTGSYEQYF
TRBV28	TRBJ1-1	CASTAGGGTEAFF
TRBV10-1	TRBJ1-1	CASSEFRENTEAFF
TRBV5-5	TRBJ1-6	CASSPGQGNSPLHF
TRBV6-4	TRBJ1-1	CASSETHRGQGLNTEAFF
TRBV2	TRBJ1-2	CASTPGQGLKGYTF
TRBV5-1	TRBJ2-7	CASRLTDNSYEQYF
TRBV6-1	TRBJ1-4	CASSEAKGTANEKLFF
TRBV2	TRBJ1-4	CASSRETLEKLFF
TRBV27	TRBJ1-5	CASSLADSPNQPQHF
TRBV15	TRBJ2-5	CATSKQGTETQYF
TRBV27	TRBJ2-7	CASSRTPDGYEQYF
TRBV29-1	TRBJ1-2	CSVEGMTGNRGYTF
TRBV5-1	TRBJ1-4	CASSSGGATNEKLFF
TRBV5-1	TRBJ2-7	CASSPLFRDRAREQYF
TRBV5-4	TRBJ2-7	CASSLAELASHEQYF
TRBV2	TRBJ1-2	CASSSGQGLYGYTF
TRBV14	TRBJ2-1	CASSPGSGRLWNEQFF
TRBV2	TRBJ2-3	CASDGQGARDTQYF
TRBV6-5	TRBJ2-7	CASSPRVAGSHEQYF
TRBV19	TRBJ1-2	CASTPGQSSNYGYTF
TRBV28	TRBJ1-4	CASSIGTGTFNEKLFF
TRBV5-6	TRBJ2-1	CASTDWDEQFF
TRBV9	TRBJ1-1	CASSVTTGNTEAFF
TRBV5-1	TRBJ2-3	CASSVGTSGAFLTDTQYF
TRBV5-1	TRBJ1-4	CASSLGQGLEKLFF
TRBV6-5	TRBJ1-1	CASTTPSGGSEAFF
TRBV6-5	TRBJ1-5	CASSLRTGNQPQHF
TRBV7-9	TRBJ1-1	CASSSPPPGRASTEAFF
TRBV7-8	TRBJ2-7	CASSLEAGTYEQYF
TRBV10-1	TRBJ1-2	CASSESADYGYTF
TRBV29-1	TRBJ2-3	CSVAIGRTGPNTQYF
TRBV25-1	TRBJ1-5	CASSASGQENQPQHF
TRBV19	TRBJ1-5	CASSILRGSNQPQHF
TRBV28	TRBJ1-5	CASSLTGDGQPQHF
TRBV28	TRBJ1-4	CASSPPPGKGSEKLFF
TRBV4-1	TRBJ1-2	CASSQDEKTGPNYGYTF
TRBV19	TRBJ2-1	CASSMGTLQEQFF
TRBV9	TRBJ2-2	CASSLQGTNTGELFF
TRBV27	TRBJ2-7	CASRISPSSGNYEQYF
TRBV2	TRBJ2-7	CASSSGGVYEQYF
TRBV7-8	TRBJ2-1	CASSLVGSAGVNFYNEQFF
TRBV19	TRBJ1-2	CASIGDYGYTF
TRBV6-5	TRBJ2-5	CASSFGQGETQYF
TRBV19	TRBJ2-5	CASSASGGAGETQYF